The 22 T cell receptor beta chains reported below all come from one sample, sequenced in a study of CD4 and CD8 cells across lung adenocarcinoma regions. TCRdb called the PCR reads again in MiXCR, with one record for every CDR3 protein. This sample has over 10,000 distinct CDR3 sequences, with approximately 54% found just once. Sequencing was performed on CD8+ T cells from the margin of a lung tumor. These receptors all stem from a female donor with lung adenocarcinoma. The CD4 and CD8 labels of this study may be unreliable.

The rearrangement uses TRBV6-1 and TRBJ2-2, with D tentatively TRBD1 (8 bases). Trimming shortened V by 6 bases and J by 5 bases, and 13 bases separated the two germline ends. Germline V gene sequence: CDR1 MNHNS, CDR2 SASEGT. The CDR3 contains 14 residues. The CDR3 loop is CASSTGGDTGELFF. CDR3 DNA sequence: TGTGCCAGCAGCACAGGGGGGGATACCGGGGAGCTGTTTTTT.

This clonotype came up once. The V call is TRBV6-1, the J call TRBJ2-4; 7 bases fit TRBD1. Looked up from germline, CDR1 is MNHNS and CDR2 is SASEGT. The CDR3 runs 16 residues. Trimming took 5 bases from V and 13 from J; bases not matched to a gene: 20. The CDR3 nucleotides read TGTGCCAGCAGTCCTAGGGGGCACCCAGCCAAAGATACGCAGTACTTC. It encodes CASSPRGHPAKDTQYF.

This clonotype is large. The chain carries TRBV7-2 and TRBJ2-3, with 12 bases that match TRBD2. This CDR3 spans 16 amino acids. Germline CDR1 reads SGHTA; CDR2 reads FQGNSA. With 5 bases clipped from V and 0 bases from J, the junction kept 3 bases outside the gene matches. The DNA for the CDR3 is TGTGCCAGCAGCCTAGGGACTAGCGGGAGCACAGATACGCAGTATTTT. Translating gives CASSLGTSGSTDTQYF.

DNA for the CDR3: TGTGCCGGGGGGTACGGGGGCGGGGACCAAGATACGCAGTACTTC. Protein: CAGGYGGGDQDTQYF. The chain is built from TRBV10-3 and TRBJ2-3, with D possibly called TRBD1 or TRBD2 (6 bases each). The assigned J gene may be wrong: the sequence end matches TRBJ2-7 better. The CDR3 runs to 15 residues. From germline, CDR1 is ENHRY and CDR2 SYGVKD.

This chain joins TRBV6-5 and TRBJ1-2, with D maybe TRBD1 (5 bases). Trimming pared 0 bases from V and 7 bases from J, leaving 15 bases between. This CDR3 contains 15 residues. Germline CDR1 MNHEY, CDR2 SVGAGI. CDR3 protein: CASSYSTGTVSGYTF. The CDR3 nucleotides read TGTGCCAGCAGTTACTCGACCGGGACGGTTAGTGGCTACACCTTC.

There are a few counts of this clonotype. The J gene is TRBJ2-1, the V gene TRBV27; D remains unclear. The J call is in doubt because the DNA end fits TRBJ2-4 better. The V gene's germline CDR1 is MNHEY and CDR2 SMNVEV (reference sequence). The CDR3 extends over 11 amino acids. The CDR3, as DNA: TGTGCCAGCGGCTTACAGCATCCTCAGTACTTC. Its translation is CASGLQHPQYF.

The J gene is TRBJ2-5, the V gene TRBV3-1; D is unresolved. The tail of the sequence fits TRBJ2-7 better, so the J call may be wrong. CDR3 length: 14 residues. The V gene's germline CDR1 is LGHDT and CDR2 YNNKEL (reference sequence). CDR3 loop: CASSQRRSTGEQYF. CDR3 nucleotide sequence: TGTGCCAGCAGCCAGCGGAGAAGTACGGGCGAGCAGTACTTC.

This clonotype has a count of ten or more. The rearrangement joins TRBV6-4 to TRBJ2-1, with 12 bases aligning to TRBD2. Germline loops: CDR1 MRHNA, CDR2 SNTAGT. With 5 bases clipped from V and 12 bases from J, the junction kept 8 bases outside the gene matches. CDR3 length: 14 amino acids. The CDR3 region is CASSLAGGPGVQFF. The CDR3 DNA follows: TGTGCCAGCAGTCTAGCGGGGGGGCCCGGTGTGCAGTTCTTC.

This clonotype has a count of ten or more. This chain uses TRBV12-3 or TRBV12-4 with TRBJ2-1, with TRBD1 as a possible D gene (5 bases). CDR3 length equals 12 residues. Trimming took 8 bases from V and 7 from J, leaving 12 bases between them. The CDR3 sequence: CASPPRVNEQFF. CDR3 in DNA: TGTGCCAGCCCACCCAGGGTTAATGAGCAGTTCTTC.

This clonotype has a handful of counts. The CDR3 coding sequence is TGTGCCACCGGAAAACCCGAAGCGCCGAACACTGAAGCTTTCTTT. It yields the protein CATGKPEAPNTEAFF. J is TRBJ1-1 and V is TRBV10-3, with D unclear. V gave up 10 bases and J gave up 1 base, with 19 bases separating them. CDR1 is ENHRY and CDR2 is SYGVKD in the germline V gene. The CDR3 length is 15 residues.

The rearrangement uses TRBV6-1 and TRBJ2-5; the D gene is possibly TRBD2 (6 bases). The V gene's germline CDR1 is MNHNS and CDR2 SASEGT. The CDR3 spans 15 residues. The V gene lost 6 bases and the J gene lost 2 bases, with 16 bases spanning the gap. The CDR3 loop is CASRTPREWQETQYF. CDR3 nucleotide sequence: TGTGCCAGCAGAACCCCCCGGGAGTGGCAAGAGACCCAGTACTTC.

In regard to this clonotype: One base away lies a much larger clone, so this may be a sequencing read error. V and J are TRBV6-5 and TRBJ2-5; tentative D call: TRBD1 (6 bases). V was trimmed by 0 bases and J by 6 bases, leaving 11 bases between them. This CDR3 is 14 amino acids long. CDR1 is MNHEY and CDR2 is SVGAGI in the germline V gene. CDR3 sequence reads: CASSYSVGQQTQYF. DNA for the CDR3: TGTGCCAGCAGTTACTCCGTGGGACAACAGACCCAGTACTTC.

The V gene is TRBV12-3 or TRBV12-4, the J gene TRBJ2-5, with TRBD2 matching over 7 bases. The J call is in doubt because the DNA end fits TRBJ2-1 better. The CDR3 is 12 residues long. CDR3 sequence reads: CASRTAGNEQFF. In nucleotides, the CDR3 is TGTGCCAGCAGAACAGCGGGGAATGAGCAGTTCTTC.

The rearrangement joins TRBV28 to TRBJ2-4; TRBD1 aligns across 7 bases. Losses at the gene ends were 3 bases for V and 1 base for J; bases not matched to a gene: 0. This CDR3 is 14 amino acids long. CDR1 and CDR2 (germline): MDHEN, SYDVKM. In DNA form, the CDR3 reads TGTGCCAGCAGTTTGACAGGGGCCAAAAACATTCAGTACTTC. It encodes CASSLTGAKNIQYF.

The genes are TRBV7-2 and TRBJ2-1, with TRBD1 as a possible D gene (6 bases). The germline CDR1 and CDR2 sequences are SGHTA and FQGNSA. V was trimmed by 5 bases and J by 10 bases, leaving 21 bases between them. This CDR3 is built from 15 residues. Written as DNA, the CDR3 is TGTGCCAGCAGCGTGGCCCCGGGACATACATACGAGCAGTTCTTC. This translates into CASSVAPGHTYEQFF.

The V gene is TRBV6-1, the J gene TRBJ2-5, with 7 bases that match TRBD2. V dropped 6 bases and J dropped 11; count of bases not matched to a gene: 15. CDR3 length equals 14 residues. Germline CDR1 reads MNHNS; CDR2 reads SASEGT. Here the CDR3 reads CASRSPGGSNEQYF. The CDR3 bases are TGTGCCAGCAGGAGTCCGGGAGGTAGTAATGAGCAGTACTTC.

A remark on this clonotype: The junction departs from the called germline gene at one end, perhaps through a read error. The CDR3 protein is CARGGGGGDPDTQYF. In nucleotides, the CDR3 is TGTGCCAGGGGGGGGGGGGGGGGTGACCCAGATACGCAGTATTTC. The gene calls are TRBV6-2 or TRBV6-3 and TRBJ2-3, with TRBD2 identical over 7 bases. In germline, CDR1 is MNHEY, CDR2 SVGEGT. This CDR3 has 15 amino acids.

By share, this clonotype counts as medium-sized. CDR3 nucleotide sequence: TGTGCCAGCGGGGTGGGAGCTGGACCGAGCTCCTACAATGAGCAGTTCTTC. Translation: CASGVGAGPSSYNEQFF. The genes are TRBV27 and TRBJ2-1, with a tentative D call TRBD2 (5 bases). Germline loops: CDR1 MNHEY, CDR2 SMNVEV (reference sequence). V was cut by 8 bases and J by 0 bases, with 20 bases left in between. The CDR3 spans 17 residues.

The genes are TRBV6-1 and TRBJ2-1; 7 positions agree with TRBD2. Germline-derived CDR1 and CDR2 are MNHNS and SASEGT. Germline trimming cut 6 bases from V and 0 bases from J; bases unmatched to any gene: 14. This CDR3 contains 18 residues. Here the CDR3 DNA reads TGTGCCAGCAGGACCCTGGGGCTAGCGGAAATCTCCTACAATGAGCAGTTCTTC. It specifies CASRTLGLAEISYNEQFF.

As to this clonotype: A read error may account for a junction end that differs from germline. This rearrangement joins TRBV25-1 to TRBJ2-3; 9 positions agree with TRBD1. Germline lookup yields CDR1 MGHDK and CDR2 SYGVNS. The CDR3 length is 16 residues. The chain's CDR3 is CASSELGGQGPDTQYF. CDR3 nucleotide sequence: TGTGCCAGCAGTGAATTAGGGGGACAGGGACCAGATACGCAGTACTTT.

This clonotype was observed many times. The chain links TRBV7-2 to TRBJ1-2; tentative D call: TRBD1 (6 bases). CDR1 is SGHTA, CDR2 FQGNSA, per germline. The CDR3 runs 15 residues. With 2 bases removed from V and 3 bases from J, the gap between germline ends came to 13 bases. CDR3 DNA: TGTGCCAGCAGCTTATCACCGGGACAACACTATGGCTACACCTTC. The encoded protein is CASSLSPGQHYGYTF.

This clonotype was recorded at least ten times. This chain uses TRBV3-1 with TRBJ2-1; the match to TRBD2 covers 10 bases. The germline gives CDR1 LGHDT, CDR2 YNNKEL (reference sequence). V lost 9 bases to trimming and J lost 7 bases; unmatched junction nucleotides: 3. The CDR3 is 12 amino acids. The CDR3 loop reads CASTSGANEQFF. In nucleotides, the CDR3 is TGTGCCAGTACTAGCGGGGCGAATGAGCAGTTCTTC.